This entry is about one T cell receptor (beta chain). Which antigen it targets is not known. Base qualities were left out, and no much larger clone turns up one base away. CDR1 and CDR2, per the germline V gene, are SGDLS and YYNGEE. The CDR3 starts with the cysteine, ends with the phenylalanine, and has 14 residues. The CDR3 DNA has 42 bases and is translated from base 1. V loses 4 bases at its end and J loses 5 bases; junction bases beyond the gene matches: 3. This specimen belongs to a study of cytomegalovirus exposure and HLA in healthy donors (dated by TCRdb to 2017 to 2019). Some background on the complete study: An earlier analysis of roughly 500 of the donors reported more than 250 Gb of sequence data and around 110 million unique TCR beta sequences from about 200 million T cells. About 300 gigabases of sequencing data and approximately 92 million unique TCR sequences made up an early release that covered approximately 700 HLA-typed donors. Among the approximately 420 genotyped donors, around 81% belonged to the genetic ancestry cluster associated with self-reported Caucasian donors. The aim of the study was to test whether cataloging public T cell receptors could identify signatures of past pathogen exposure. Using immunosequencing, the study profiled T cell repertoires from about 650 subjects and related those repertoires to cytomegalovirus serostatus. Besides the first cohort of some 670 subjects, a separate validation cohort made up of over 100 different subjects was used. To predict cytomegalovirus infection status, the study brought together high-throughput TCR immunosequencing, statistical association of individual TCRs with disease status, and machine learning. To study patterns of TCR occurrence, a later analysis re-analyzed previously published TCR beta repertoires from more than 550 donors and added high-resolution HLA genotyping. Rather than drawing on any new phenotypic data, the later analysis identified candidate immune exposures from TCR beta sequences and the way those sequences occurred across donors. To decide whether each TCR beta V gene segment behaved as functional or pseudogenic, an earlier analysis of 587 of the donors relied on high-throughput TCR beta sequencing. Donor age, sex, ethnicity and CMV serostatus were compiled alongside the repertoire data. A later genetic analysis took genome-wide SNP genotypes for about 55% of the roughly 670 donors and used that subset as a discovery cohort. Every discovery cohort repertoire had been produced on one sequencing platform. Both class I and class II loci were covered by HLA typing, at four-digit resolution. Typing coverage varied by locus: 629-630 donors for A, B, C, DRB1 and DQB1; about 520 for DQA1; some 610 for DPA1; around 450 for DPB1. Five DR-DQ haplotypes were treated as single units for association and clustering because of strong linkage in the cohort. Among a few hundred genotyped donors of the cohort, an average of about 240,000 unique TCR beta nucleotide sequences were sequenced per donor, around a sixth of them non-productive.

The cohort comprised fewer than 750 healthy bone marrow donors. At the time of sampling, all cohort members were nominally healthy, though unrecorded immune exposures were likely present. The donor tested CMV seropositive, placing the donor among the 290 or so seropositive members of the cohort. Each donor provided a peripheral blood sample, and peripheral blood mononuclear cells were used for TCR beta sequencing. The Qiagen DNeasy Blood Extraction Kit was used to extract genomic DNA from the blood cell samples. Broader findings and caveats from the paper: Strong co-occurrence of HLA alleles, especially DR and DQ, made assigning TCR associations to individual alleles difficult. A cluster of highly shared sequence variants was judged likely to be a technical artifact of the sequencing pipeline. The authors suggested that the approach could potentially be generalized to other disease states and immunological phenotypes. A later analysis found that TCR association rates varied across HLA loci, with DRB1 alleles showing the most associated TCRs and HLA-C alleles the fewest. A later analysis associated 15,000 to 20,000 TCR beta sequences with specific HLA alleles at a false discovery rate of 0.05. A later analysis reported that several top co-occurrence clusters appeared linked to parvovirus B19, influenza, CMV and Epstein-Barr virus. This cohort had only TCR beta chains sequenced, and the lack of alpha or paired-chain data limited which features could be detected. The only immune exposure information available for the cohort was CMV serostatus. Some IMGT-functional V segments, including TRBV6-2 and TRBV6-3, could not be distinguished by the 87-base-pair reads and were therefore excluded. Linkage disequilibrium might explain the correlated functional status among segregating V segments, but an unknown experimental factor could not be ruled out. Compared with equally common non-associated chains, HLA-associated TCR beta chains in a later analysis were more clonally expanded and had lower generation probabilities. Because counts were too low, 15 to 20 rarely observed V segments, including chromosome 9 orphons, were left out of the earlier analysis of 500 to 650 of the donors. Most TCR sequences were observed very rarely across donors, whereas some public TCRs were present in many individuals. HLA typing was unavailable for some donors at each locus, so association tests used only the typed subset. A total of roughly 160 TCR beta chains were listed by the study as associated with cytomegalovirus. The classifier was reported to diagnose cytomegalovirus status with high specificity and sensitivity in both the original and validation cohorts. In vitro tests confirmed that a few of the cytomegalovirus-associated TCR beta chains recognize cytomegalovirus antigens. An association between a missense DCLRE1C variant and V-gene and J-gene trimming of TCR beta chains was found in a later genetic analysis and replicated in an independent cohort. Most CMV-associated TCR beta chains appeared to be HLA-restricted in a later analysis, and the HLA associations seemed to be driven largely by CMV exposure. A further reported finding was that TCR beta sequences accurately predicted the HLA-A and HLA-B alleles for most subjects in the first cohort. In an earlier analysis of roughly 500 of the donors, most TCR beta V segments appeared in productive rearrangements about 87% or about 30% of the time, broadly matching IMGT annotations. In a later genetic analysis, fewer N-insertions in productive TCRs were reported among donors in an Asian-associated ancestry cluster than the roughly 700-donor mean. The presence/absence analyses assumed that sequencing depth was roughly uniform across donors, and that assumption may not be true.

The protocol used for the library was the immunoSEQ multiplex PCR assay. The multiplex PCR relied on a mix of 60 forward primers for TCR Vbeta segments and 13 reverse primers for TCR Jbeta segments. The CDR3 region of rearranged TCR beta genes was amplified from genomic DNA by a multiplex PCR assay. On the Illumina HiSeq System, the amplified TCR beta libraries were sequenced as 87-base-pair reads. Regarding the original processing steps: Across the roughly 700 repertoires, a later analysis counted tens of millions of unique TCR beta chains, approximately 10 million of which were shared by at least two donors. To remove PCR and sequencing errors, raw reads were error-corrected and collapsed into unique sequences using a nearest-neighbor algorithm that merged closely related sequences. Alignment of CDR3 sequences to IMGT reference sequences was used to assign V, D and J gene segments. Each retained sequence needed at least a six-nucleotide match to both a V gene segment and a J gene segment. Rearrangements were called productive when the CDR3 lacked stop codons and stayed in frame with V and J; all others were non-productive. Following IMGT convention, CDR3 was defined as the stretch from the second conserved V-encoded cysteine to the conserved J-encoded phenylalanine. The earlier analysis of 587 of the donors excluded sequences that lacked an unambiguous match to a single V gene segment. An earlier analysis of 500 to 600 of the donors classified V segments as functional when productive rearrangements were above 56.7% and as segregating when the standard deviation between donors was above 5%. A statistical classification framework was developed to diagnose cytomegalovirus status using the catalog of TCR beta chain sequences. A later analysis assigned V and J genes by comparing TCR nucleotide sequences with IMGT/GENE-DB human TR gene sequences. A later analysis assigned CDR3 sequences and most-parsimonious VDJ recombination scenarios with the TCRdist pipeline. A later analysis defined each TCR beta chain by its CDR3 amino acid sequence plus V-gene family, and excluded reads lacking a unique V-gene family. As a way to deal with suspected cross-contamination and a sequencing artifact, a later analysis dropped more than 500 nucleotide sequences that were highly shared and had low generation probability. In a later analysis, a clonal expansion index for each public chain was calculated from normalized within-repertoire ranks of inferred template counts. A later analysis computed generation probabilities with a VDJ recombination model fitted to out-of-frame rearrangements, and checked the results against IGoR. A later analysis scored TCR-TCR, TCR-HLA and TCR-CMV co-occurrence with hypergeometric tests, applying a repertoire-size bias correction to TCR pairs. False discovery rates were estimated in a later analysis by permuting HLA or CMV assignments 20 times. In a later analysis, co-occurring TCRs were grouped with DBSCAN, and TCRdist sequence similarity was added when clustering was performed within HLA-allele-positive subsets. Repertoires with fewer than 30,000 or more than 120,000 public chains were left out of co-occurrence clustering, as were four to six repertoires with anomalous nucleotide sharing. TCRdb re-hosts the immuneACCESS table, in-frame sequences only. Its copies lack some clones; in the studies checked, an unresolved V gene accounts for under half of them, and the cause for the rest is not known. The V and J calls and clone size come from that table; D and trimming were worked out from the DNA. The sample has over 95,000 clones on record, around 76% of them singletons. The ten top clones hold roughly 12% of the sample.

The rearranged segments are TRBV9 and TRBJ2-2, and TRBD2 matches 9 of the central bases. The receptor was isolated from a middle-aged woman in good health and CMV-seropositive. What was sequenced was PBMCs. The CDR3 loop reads CASSPSGVTGELFF. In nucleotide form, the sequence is TGTGCCAGCAGCCCTAGCGGGGTAACCGGGGAGCTGTTTTTT.